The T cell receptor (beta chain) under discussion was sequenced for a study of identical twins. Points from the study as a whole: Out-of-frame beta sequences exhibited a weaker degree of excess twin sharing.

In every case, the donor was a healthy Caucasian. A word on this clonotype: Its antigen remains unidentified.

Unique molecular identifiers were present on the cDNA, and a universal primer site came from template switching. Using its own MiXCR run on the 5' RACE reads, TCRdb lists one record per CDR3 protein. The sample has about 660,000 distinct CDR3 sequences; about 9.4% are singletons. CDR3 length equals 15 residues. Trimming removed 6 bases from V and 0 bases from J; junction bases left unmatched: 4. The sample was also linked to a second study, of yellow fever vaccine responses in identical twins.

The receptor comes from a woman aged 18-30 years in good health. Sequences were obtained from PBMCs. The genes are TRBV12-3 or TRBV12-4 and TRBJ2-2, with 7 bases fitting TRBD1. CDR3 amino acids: CASSYRGTNTGELFF. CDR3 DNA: TGTGCCAGCAGCTACAGGGGAACGAACACCGGGGAGCTGTTTTTT.